The 28 T cell receptor beta chains in this list originate from one sample, sequenced in a study of blood T cell repertoires in COVID-19 (TCRdb year 2020). Receptor amplification or capture employed the immunoSEQ multiplex PCR assay. TCRdb limited this immuneACCESS table to in-frame rearrangements with V and J called. A share of clones is missing; checked studies link under half to unresolved V genes, and the rest is unexplained. The sample has some 190,000 clones on record, 65% to 85% of them singletons. 3.2% of the sample belongs to the ten largest clones. The sequencing input was PBMCs or T cells enriched from blood (not recorded which). The receptors were sampled from a woman in her twenties or thirties who had been exposed to COVID-19.

The V call is TRBV11-2, the J call TRBJ2-7; 9 bases are a match to TRBD2. The CDR3 runs to 13 residues. Unmatched junction bases numbered 6, after V lost 5 bases and J lost 7 bases. CDR1 is SGHAT and CDR2 is FQNNGV in the germline V gene. The CDR3: CASSGLAGAEQYF. In DNA form, the CDR3 reads TGTGCCAGCAGCGGCTTAGCGGGGGCGGAGCAGTACTTC. Full variable domain (remainder filled in from reference TRBV11-2 and TRBJ2-7): EAGVAQSPRYKIIEKRQSVAFWCNPISGHATLYWYQQILGQGPKLLIQFQNNGVVDDSQLPKDRFSAERLKGVDSTLKIQPAKLEDSAVYLCASSGLAGAEQYFGPGTRLTVT.

CDR3: CSSRGTGGGTEAFF. For the CDR3, the DNA is TGCAGCTCCCGGGGAACAGGGGGCGGCACTGAAGCTTTCTTT. The chain uses TRBV29-1 and TRBJ1-1, with 9 positions matching TRBD1. CDR3 length: 14 amino acids. CDR1 is SQVTM and CDR2 is ANQGSEA in the germline V gene. V was pared by 8 bases and J by 4 bases, with 11 bases of the junction left unmatched.

The rearrangement links TRBV27 to TRBJ2-7; a possible D gene is TRBD2 (6 bases). The germline V gene has CDR1 MNHEY and CDR2 SMNVEV (reference sequence). Deletions cut 6 bases from V and 2 bases from J, with 17 bases between. This CDR3 has 15 residues. CDR3 region: CASSSGLSKTYEQYF. DNA for the CDR3: TGTGCCAGCAGCTCAGGACTATCAAAAACCTACGAGCAGTACTTC.

A few counts support this clone. The V gene is TRBV13, the J gene TRBJ2-7; D gene uncertain. This CDR3 has 13 residues. Germline V gene data show CDR1 as PRHDT and CDR2 as FYEKMQ (reference sequence). The V and J ends lost 0 bases and 2 bases respectively, with 5 bases between them. The CDR3 sequence is CASSLGNTYEQYF. For the CDR3, the DNA is TGTGCCAGCAGCTTAGGGAACACCTACGAGCAGTACTTC. The variable domain in full, completed from reference TRBV13 and TRBJ2-7, reads AAGVIQSPRHLIKEKRETATLKCYPIPRHDTVYWYQQGPGQDPQFLISFYEKMQSDKGSIPDRFSAQQFSDYHSELNMSSLELGDSALYFCASSLGNTYEQYFGPGTRLTVT.

The rearrangement links TRBV9 to TRBJ1-2, with unresolved D. Looked up from germline, CDR1 is SGDLS and CDR2 is YYNGEE. V dropped 0 bases and J dropped 6 bases, with 3 bases sitting between them. There are 11 residues in the CDR3. The DNA for the CDR3 is TGTGCCAGCAGCGTAGGCGATGGCTACACCTTC. Protein product: CASSVGDGYTF.

In its sample, this clone was seen a few times. This chain joins TRBV15 and TRBJ1-6, with 9 bases fitting TRBD1. The ends lost 4 bases at V and 9 bases at J; junction bases unmatched: 7. The CDR3 length is 15 residues. Germline V gene lookup returns CDR1 LNHNV and CDR2 YYDKDF (reference sequence). Here the CDR3 DNA reads TGTGCCACCAGCAACCGGGACAGGGTTAGTTCACCCCTCCACTTT. Amino acid sequence: CATSNRDRVSSPLHF. The whole variable domain, filled in from reference TRBV15 and TRBJ1-6, reads DAMVIQNPRYQVTQFGKPVTLSCSQTLNHNVMYWYQQKSSQAPKLLFHYYDKDFNNEADTPDNFQSRRPNTSFCFLDIRSPGLGDTAMYLCATSNRDRVSSPLHFGNGTRLTVT.

This clone was detected only a few times. The chain combines TRBV6-2 or TRBV6-3 with TRBJ1-1; no clear D gene. CDR1 MNHEY and CDR2 SVGEGT come from the germline V gene. V lost 1 base and J 1 base, leaving 4 bases between the germline ends. CDR3 size: 13 residues. DNA for the CDR3: TGTGCCAGCAGTTACTGGCAGAACACTGAAGCTTTCTTT. Its protein is CASSYWQNTEAFF.

The V and J genes are TRBV9 and TRBJ1-2, with 7 positions matching TRBD1. Trimming cost V 0 bases and J 3 bases; bases outside gene matches: 5. The CDR3 has 15 amino acids. Per the germline V gene, CDR1 is SGDLS and CDR2 is YYNGEE. The CDR3 protein is CASSVEGAGYYGYTF. The CDR3 coding sequence is TGTGCCAGCAGCGTAGAGGGGGCGGGTTACTATGGCTACACCTTC.

The chain couples TRBV4-1 to TRBJ2-2; D is unresolved. The CDR3 consists of 14 residues. Germline CDR1 is MGHRA and CDR2 is YSYEKL. Trimming took 7 bases from V and 8 from J, leaving 17 bases between them. The CDR3: CASTFGGFGGELFF. The CDR3 bases are TGCGCCAGCACTTTTGGTGGCTTCGGGGGGGAGCTGTTTTTT.

The chain recombines TRBV12-3 or TRBV12-4 with TRBJ2-2; D unresolved. Between the trimmed V and J ends, which lost 6 bases and 4 bases, there was a span of 9 bases. The CDR3 contains 13 residues. The CDR3 reads CASRPTSTGELFF. The CDR3 DNA is TGTGCCAGCAGGCCGACAAGCACCGGGGAGCTGTTTTTT.

V and J are TRBV12-3 or TRBV12-4 and TRBJ2-2, with a tentative D call TRBD1 (6 bases). The V end lost 6 bases, the J end lost 6 bases, and 11 bases lay between the germline ends. CDR3 size: 13 residues. The CDR3 sequence is CASSITGSGELFF. CDR3 bases: TGTGCCAGCAGCATTACAGGGTCCGGGGAGCTGTTTTTT.

The chain links TRBV11-2 to TRBJ1-5; D might be TRBD1 (6 bases). The germline V gene has CDR1 SGHAT and CDR2 FQNNGV. The CDR3 is made up of 16 amino acids. Trimming stripped 1 base from V and 2 bases from J, with 12 bases between. In nucleotides, the CDR3 is TGTGCCAGCAGCTTAGCGCCTAGACAGGGCAATCAGCCCCAGCATTTT. This translates into CASSLAPRQGNQPQHF.

The sample holds a few counts of this clone. V usage is TRBV4-1 and J usage is TRBJ1-1; 9 nucleotides align to TRBD1. Germline V gene lookup returns CDR1 MGHRA and CDR2 YSYEKL. The CDR3 length is 15 residues. The ends lost 0 bases at V and 5 bases at J; junction bases unmatched: 4. CDR3 in DNA: TGCGCCAGCAGCCAAGAGGGACAGGGTAGGACTGAAGCTTTCTTT. Translation: CASSQEGQGRTEAFF.

The V and J genes are TRBV5-4 and TRBJ2-5, with TRBD1 as a possible D gene (6 bases). The CDR3 sequence is 16 residues long. Per the germline V gene, CDR1 is SGHNT and CDR2 is YYREEE (reference sequence). V was trimmed by 4 bases and J by 0 bases, leaving 16 bases between them. CDR3 residues: CASSDDRITYQETQYF. The CDR3 DNA is TGTGCCAGCAGCGACGACAGGATTACGTACCAAGAGACCCAGTACTTC.

The chain links TRBV6-1 to TRBJ2-2; D is undetermined. CDR1 and CDR2 (germline): MNHNS, SASEGT. V was pared by 3 bases and J by 3 bases, with 5 bases between. This CDR3 has 13 amino acids. The CDR3 bases are TGTGCCAGCAGTGATCTATACACCGGGGAGCTGTTTTTT. It specifies CASSDLYTGELFF.

This rearrangement joins TRBV24-1 to TRBJ2-1; 11 nucleotides line up with TRBD1. V shed 4 bases and J 14 bases; nucleotides not matched to a gene: 6. CDR1 and CDR2 from the germline V gene are KGHDR and SFDVKD. The CDR3 sequence is 13 residues long. The CDR3 DNA reads TGTGCCACCAGTGACAGCCTGGGACAGGGGGAGTTCTTC. Residues: CATSDSLGQGEFF.

The rearrangement links TRBV29-1 to TRBJ2-1, with 7 bases fitting TRBD2. J gave up 3 bases and V 7 bases, and 6 bases lay outside the gene matches. The CDR3 runs 13 residues. CDR1 and CDR2 (germline): SQVTM, ANQGSEA. In nucleotides, the CDR3 is TGCAGCGACGGGGGGATTGGCTACAATGAGCAGTTCTTC. Its translation is CSDGGIGYNEQFF.

This clone occurred once. The chain uses TRBV27 and TRBJ1-6; 9 bases are a match to TRBD1. This CDR3 region has 20 residues. The germline gives CDR1 MNHEY, CDR2 SMNVEV (reference sequence). Unmatched junction bases numbered 14, after V lost 4 bases and J lost 1 base. The CDR3 loop is CASSSSKGTGSRSYNSPLHF. CDR3 DNA: TGTGCCAGCAGTTCCTCAAAAGGGACAGGGTCGAGATCCTATAATTCACCCCTCCACTTT.

The rearrangement joins TRBV12-3 or TRBV12-4 to TRBJ2-7, with no clear D. V lost 6 bases and J lost 4, with 10 bases in between. The CDR3 is 12 amino acids. CDR3 residues: CASSPKFYEQYF. In nucleotides, the CDR3 is TGTGCCAGCAGCCCCAAATTTTACGAGCAGTACTTC.

The chain is built from TRBV13 and TRBJ1-4; D is perhaps TRBD1 (6 bases). The CDR3 has 13 amino acids. The germline gives CDR1 PRHDT, CDR2 FYEKMQ (reference sequence). V dropped 5 bases and J dropped 8 bases, with 12 bases sitting between them. CDR3 in DNA: TGTGCCAGCAGCCCCACAGGGAACGAAAAACTGTTTTTT. Translating it yields CASSPTGNEKLFF.

The chain recombines TRBV7-8 with TRBJ2-1; 8 bases are a match to TRBD2. The CDR3 extends over 15 amino acids. J gave up 7 bases and V 4 bases, and 9 bases lay outside the gene matches. Germline-derived CDR1 and CDR2 are SGHVS and FQNEAQ. CDR3 nucleotide sequence: TGTGCCAGCAGCTCCTCGGGACTAGTCGGGAATGAGCAGTTCTTC. It yields the protein CASSSSGLVGNEQFF. Combining the CDR3 with reference TRBV7-8 and TRBJ2-1 gives the whole variable domain GAGVSQSPRYKVAKRGQDVALRCDPISGHVSLFWYQQALGQGPEFLTYFQNEAQLDKSGLPSDRFFAERPEGSVSTLKIQRTQQEDSAVYLCASSSSGLVGNEQFFGPGTRLTVL.

This chain connects TRBV5-4 to TRBJ2-7, with 11 bases aligning to TRBD1. J lost 4 bases, V lost 4 bases, and 4 bases had no gene match. This CDR3 is 14 amino acids long. Per the germline V gene, CDR1 is SGHNT and CDR2 is YYREEE (reference sequence). This CDR3 reads CASSAGTGGYEQYF. The CDR3 region has the DNA TGTGCCAGCAGCGCCGGGACAGGGGGATACGAGCAGTACTTC.

The chain combines TRBV7-9 with TRBJ1-5; unclear D gene. Germline CDR1 reads SEHNR; CDR2 reads FQNEAQ (reference sequence). V dropped 2 bases and J dropped 5 bases, with 7 bases sitting between them. CDR3 length: 13 residues. The DNA of the CDR3 is TGTGCCAGCAGCTTAACAAGTGATCAGCCCCAGCATTTT. This sequence encodes CASSLTSDQPQHF.

This clone was detected a few times. The chain uses TRBV15 and TRBJ2-1; 10 bases agree with TRBD2. The CDR3 is 16 amino acids. With 1 base clipped from V and 2 bases from J, the junction kept 2 bases outside the gene matches. CDR1 and CDR2 (germline): LNHNV, YYDKDF (reference sequence). The CDR3 coding sequence is TGTGCCACCAGCAGAGGCAGCGGGGGGGCCTACAATGAGCAGTTCTTC. Its translation: CATSRGSGGAYNEQFF.

This sequence joins TRBV20-1 and TRBJ1-5; D unclear. The CDR3 sequence is 14 residues long. Trimming took 3 bases from V and 0 from J, leaving 9 bases between them. The germline V gene encodes CDR1 DFQATT and CDR2 SNEGSKA (reference sequence). The CDR3 sequence: CSASRRYSNQPQHF. CDR3 bases: TGCAGTGCTAGTAGGAGATATAGCAATCAGCCCCAGCATTTT.

DNA for the CDR3: TGTGCCTGGGAAGACAGTAATCAGCCCCAGCATTTT. Amino acid sequence: CAWEDSNQPQHF. V and J are TRBV30 and TRBJ1-5; a weak D match, TRBD1 (5 bases). This CDR3 is 12 amino acids long. Trimming pared 5 bases from V and 4 bases from J, leaving 9 bases between. Germline V gene lookup returns CDR1 GTSNPN and CDR2 SVGIG (reference sequence).

This chain uses TRBV19 with TRBJ1-1; maybe TRBD1 (6 bases). This CDR3 is built from 13 residues. Trimming removed 7 bases from V and 1 base from J, with 10 bases in between. Germline V gene sequence: CDR1 LNHDA, CDR2 SQIVND (reference sequence). CDR3 bases: TGTGCCAGTACTGGGACACAGAACACTGAAGCTTTCTTT. It yields the protein CASTGTQNTEAFF. The full variable domain, completed using reference TRBV19 and TRBJ1-1, is DGGITQSPKYLFRKEGQNVTLSCEQNLNHDAMYWYRQDPGQGLRLIYYSQIVNDFQKGDIAEGYSVSREKKESFPLTVTSAQKNPTAFYLCASTGTQNTEAFFGQGTRLTVV.

The chain carries TRBV19 and TRBJ1-2; TRBD1 matches at 9 bases. Trimming cost V 3 bases and J 6 bases; bases outside gene matches: 5. The CDR3 extends over 14 amino acids. Germline V lookup: CDR1 LNHDA, CDR2 SQIVND (reference sequence). The CDR3 DNA sequence: TGTGCCAGTAGTATTGACAGGGGGAATAATGGCTACACCTTC. Protein sequence: CASSIDRGNNGYTF.